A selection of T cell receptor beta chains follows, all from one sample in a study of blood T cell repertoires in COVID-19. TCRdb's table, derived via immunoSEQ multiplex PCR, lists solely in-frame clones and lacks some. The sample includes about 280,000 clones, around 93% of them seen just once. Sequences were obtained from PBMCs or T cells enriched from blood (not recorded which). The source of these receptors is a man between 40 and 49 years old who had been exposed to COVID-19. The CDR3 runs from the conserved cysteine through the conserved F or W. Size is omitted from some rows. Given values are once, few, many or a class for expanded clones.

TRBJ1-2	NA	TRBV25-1	CASSQGNYGYTF
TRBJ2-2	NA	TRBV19	CASSIDRIKNTGELFF
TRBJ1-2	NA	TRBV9	CASSLGQGESGGYTF
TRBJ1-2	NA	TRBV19	CATATDRGPNYGYTF
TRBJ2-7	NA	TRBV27	CASSSQQGAYEQYF
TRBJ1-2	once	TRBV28	CASSTQGAGGYTF
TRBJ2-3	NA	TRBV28	CASSVGQGSTDTQYF
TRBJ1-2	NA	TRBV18	CASSPEGYGYTF
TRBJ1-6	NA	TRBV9	CASSTHEDSPLHF
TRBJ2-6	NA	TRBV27	CASNRGYGANVLTF
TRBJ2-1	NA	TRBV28	CASSLLSHEQFF
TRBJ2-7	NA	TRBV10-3	CAINEPGAPEQYF
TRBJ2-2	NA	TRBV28	CASRLARQGEGGELFF
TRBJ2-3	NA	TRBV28	CASRKLAETATDTQYF
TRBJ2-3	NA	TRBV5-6	CASSLVAGGGNTQYF
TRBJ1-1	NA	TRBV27	CASSLSPSAGSNTEAFF
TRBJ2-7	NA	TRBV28	CASSKWLQYF
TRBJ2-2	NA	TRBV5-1	CASSSGSTGELFF
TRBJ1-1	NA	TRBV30	CAWSVRSFEAFF
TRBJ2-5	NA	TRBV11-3	CASSTRGQETQYF
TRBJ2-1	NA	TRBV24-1	CATSGLGRAGEDTDEQFF
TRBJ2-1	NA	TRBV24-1	CATSDGLAGLNNEQFF
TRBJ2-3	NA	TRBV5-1	CASSLRTGFQDTQYF
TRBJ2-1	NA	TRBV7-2	CASSLSSYNEQFF
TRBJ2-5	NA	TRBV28	CASSLGLGVGETQYF
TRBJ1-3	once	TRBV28	CASRMHGSGNTIYF
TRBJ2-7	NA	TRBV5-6	CASSRVSPSEQYF
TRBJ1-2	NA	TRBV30	CAWSVRDRSSEGYTF
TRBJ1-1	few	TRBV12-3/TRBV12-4	CASSFRGLSEAFF
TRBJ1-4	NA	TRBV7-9	CASSFRDTANEKLFF
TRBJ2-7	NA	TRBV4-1	CASSLRGVSSYEQYF
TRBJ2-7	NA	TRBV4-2	CASSQFSEGTSESYEQYF
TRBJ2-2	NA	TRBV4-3	CASSQEGTGITGELFF
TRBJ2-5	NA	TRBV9	CASSVAGTPQETQYF
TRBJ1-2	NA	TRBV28	CASSNRVYGYTF
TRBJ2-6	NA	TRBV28	CASSPLFRGYGANVLTF
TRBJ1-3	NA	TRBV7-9	CASSWDTSSGNTIYF
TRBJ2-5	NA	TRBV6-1	CASSERREETQYF
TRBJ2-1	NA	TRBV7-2	CASSFGTSGRGTNEQFF
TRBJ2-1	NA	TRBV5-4	CASSLVAALNEQFF
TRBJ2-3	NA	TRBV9	CASSVAGLATDTQYF
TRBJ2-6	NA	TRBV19	CASEMSGANVLTF
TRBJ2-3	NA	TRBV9	CASSVAQGTDTQYF
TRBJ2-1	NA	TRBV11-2	CASSLLNEQFF
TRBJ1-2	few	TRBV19	CASRPNLDSSYGYTF
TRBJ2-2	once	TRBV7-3	CASSSSLVNTGELFF
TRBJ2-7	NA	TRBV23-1	CASSHSRDSFLPYEQYF
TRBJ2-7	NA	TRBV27	CASSLGASYSYEQYF
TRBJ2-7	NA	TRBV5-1	CASSLEASGGYEQYF
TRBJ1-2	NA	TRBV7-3	CASSPGPEGYGYTF
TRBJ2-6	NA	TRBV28	CASRGRQVGSSGANVLTF
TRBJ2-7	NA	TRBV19	CASRTTGTGNPHEQYF
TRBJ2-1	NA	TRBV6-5	CASVLGGGGDEQFF
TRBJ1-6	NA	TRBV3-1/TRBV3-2	CASSHGGANSPLHF
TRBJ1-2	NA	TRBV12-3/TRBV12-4	CASSRQGIDGYTF
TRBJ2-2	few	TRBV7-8	CASSLAWNTGELFF
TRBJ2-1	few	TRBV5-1	CASSLATRVGNEQFF